This T cell receptor (beta chain) stems from a study of identical twins (dated by TCRdb to the mid-2010s). With respect to the entire study: To test whether fetal clonotypes persist, this study deep-sequenced TCR alpha and beta repertoires from monozygotic twins, from unrelated adults of various ages, and from cord blood. To rule out contamination, replicate twin experiments were performed at different times with different library preparation protocols.

Every donor was a healthy Caucasian. The protocol used for the library was 5' RACE. Instrument used: Illumina HiSeq 2000. A universal primer binding site was added through template switching, and the final cDNA carried a unique molecular identifier so that TCR cDNA molecules could be counted accurately. Specific primers in the conserved constant-segment region were used to synthesize first-strand cDNA for the TCR alpha and beta chains. Each cDNA library was double barcoded, with a SMART-Mk sample barcode plus Illumina barcodes, to control for contamination. TruSeq adapter sequences, together with Illumina sample barcodes, were added in two successive PCR steps. Sequencing of the TCR alpha and beta cDNA libraries was done on the Illumina HiSeq platform using custom primers. As for the original processing: Raw reads were processed with MiGEC to extract unique molecular identifiers, and MiXCR was used to determine CDR3 positions. Recombination models were inferred per individual with the repgenHMM and IGoR tools using an EM algorithm. The tcR package in R was used for shared clonotype analysis, with sharing normalized by the product of cloneset sizes. To study raw recombination free of thymic and clonal selection effects, out-of-frame nonproductive sequences were analyzed. The raw public data were reprocessed by TCRdb itself: fastp quality trimming at Q25, MiXCR clonotype calling, in-frame beta chains only. CDR3 protein sequences are deduplicated, and each keeps its most common genes and DNA. TCRdb's processing, not the authors', yielded these V and J calls. The table for this sample lists approximately 1.8 million distinct CDR3 sequences; roughly 35% of them were counted only once. Around 0.3% of the sample is taken by the ten largest.

There are 14 amino acids in the CDR3, from cysteine to phenylalanine inclusive. The DNA shown is the 42-base CDR3, in frame from base 1. The junction shows trimming of 2 bases on V and 2 bases on J, plus 9 bases between the germline ends. Per the germline V gene, ENHRY is the CDR1 and SYGVKD is the CDR2. Results the study describes overall, beyond this receptor: In monozygotic twins, recombination models systematically underestimated out-of-frame TCR alpha sharing, but the models matched the sharing seen between unrelated individuals. Because the same donors could not be followed over many years, conclusions were based on cross-sectional statistical analysis. A weaker excess of twin sharing was found in beta out-of-frame sequences because the signal-to-noise ratio was lowered by fewer shared sequences. Zero-insertion analyses could be partly confounded by invariant T cells such as MAIT and iNKT, though diverse VJ usage argued against such confounding for most clonotypes. Out-of-frame TCR alpha sequences shared between twins showed an excess of low generation-probability sequences compared with coincidental sharing between unrelated individuals. Abundant cord blood beta clonotypes carried fewer insertions; young adult naive repertoires showed a weaker similar trend, while memory repertoires showed none.

This clonotype was recorded a few times. This clone's antigen is unknown. Base quality data are lacking; no much larger clone is found one base away. The source is a newborn girl in good health. This receptor chain uses TRBV10-3 and TRBJ1-2; TRBD1 could be the D gene, as 5 bases match. Sequenced material: cord blood. The DNA reads as follows: TGTGCCATCAGTGAGGCAGGGCTCAACTATGGCTACACCTTC. This yields the protein CAISEAGLNYGYTF.